This entry features one T cell receptor (beta chain) sequence. Original processing methods: Scientists estimated how many nucleated cells there were by amplifying reference gene primers. Clones were read by immunoSEQ multiplex PCR, and TCRdb kept only the in-frame ones, dropping some. That table furnishes V, J and clone size, whereas the DNA furnished D and trimming. The top ten clones hold 4.5% to 5.5% of a sample with over 200,000 clones, roughly 80% of them seen once. This sample is drawn from a study of blood T cell repertoires in COVID-19. About the research overall: Some COVID-19 samples were acute and others convalescent; all came from the United States, Italy and Spain.

The CDR3 length is 13 residues. With V trimmed by 7 bases and J by 7 bases, 5 bases remained unmatched. From germline, CDR1 is SQVTM and CDR2 ANQGSEA. This sequence originates from a human donor in a cohort sampled during active COVID-19. This chain joins TRBV29-1 and TRBJ1-4; 11 positions match TRBD1. The sequenced sample was peripheral blood. Here the CDR3 reads CSAIGTGGEKLFF. CDR3 nucleotide sequence: TGCAGCGCTATCGGGACAGGGGGTGAAAAACTGTTTTTT.